This T cell receptor beta chain stems from a study of blood T cell repertoires in COVID-19. The overall study: Samples of COVID-19 (acute and convalescent) were obtained from the United States, Italy and Spain. From T cells, B-cell-depleted T cells, or PBMCs came the material, which was cDNA or gDNA.

Germline lookup yields CDR1 SGHRS and CDR2 YFSETQ. V lost 8 bases and J lost 4; bases outside the gene matches: 6. CDR3 length equals 13 residues. Original processing notes: Amplified reference gene primers provided the basis for estimating nucleated cell counts. The repertoire was sequenced with immunoSEQ multiplex PCR; TCRdb's copy has only in-frame clones and lacks some. V and J calls and clone size are copied from that table; D and trimming were computed from the DNA. The table shows about 200,000 clones, with almost 85% occurring only once. The sequencing sample was made of peripheral blood. V gene TRBV5-1 combines with J gene TRBJ2-4; 7 bases line up with TRBD1. The receptor was isolated from a human donor with acute or convalescent COVID-19. The donor label of this sample is uncertain. CDR3 sequence reads: CASLGGVKNIQYF. CDR3 DNA: TGCGCCAGTTTAGGGGGCGTAAAAAACATTCAGTACTTC.